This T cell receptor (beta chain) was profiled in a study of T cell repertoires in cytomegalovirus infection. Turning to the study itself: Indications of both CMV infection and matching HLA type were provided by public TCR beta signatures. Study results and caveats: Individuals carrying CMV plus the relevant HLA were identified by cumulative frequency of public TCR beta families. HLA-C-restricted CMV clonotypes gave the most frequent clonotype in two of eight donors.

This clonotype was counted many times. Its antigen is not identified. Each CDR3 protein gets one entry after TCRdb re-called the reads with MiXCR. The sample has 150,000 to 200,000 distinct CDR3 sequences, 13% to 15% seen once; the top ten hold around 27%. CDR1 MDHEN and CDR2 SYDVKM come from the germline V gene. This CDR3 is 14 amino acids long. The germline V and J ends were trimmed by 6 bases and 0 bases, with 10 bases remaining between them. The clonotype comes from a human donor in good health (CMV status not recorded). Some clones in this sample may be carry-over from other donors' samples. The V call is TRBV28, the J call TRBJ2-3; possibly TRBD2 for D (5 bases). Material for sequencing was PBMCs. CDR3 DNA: TGTGCCAGCAGGCGGGCCATAAGCACAGATACGCAGTATTTT. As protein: CASRRAISTDTQYF.